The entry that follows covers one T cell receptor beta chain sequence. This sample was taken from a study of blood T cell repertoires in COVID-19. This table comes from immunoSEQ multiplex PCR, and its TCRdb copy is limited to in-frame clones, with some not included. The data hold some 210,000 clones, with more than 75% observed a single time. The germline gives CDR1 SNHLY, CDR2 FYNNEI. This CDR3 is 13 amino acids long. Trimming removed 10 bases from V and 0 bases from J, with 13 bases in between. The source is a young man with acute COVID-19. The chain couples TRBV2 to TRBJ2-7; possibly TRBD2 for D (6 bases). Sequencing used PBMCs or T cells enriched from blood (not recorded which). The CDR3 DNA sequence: TGTGCCATAGGGACTCACGACTCCTACGAGCAGTACTTC. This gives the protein CAIGTHDSYEQYF.